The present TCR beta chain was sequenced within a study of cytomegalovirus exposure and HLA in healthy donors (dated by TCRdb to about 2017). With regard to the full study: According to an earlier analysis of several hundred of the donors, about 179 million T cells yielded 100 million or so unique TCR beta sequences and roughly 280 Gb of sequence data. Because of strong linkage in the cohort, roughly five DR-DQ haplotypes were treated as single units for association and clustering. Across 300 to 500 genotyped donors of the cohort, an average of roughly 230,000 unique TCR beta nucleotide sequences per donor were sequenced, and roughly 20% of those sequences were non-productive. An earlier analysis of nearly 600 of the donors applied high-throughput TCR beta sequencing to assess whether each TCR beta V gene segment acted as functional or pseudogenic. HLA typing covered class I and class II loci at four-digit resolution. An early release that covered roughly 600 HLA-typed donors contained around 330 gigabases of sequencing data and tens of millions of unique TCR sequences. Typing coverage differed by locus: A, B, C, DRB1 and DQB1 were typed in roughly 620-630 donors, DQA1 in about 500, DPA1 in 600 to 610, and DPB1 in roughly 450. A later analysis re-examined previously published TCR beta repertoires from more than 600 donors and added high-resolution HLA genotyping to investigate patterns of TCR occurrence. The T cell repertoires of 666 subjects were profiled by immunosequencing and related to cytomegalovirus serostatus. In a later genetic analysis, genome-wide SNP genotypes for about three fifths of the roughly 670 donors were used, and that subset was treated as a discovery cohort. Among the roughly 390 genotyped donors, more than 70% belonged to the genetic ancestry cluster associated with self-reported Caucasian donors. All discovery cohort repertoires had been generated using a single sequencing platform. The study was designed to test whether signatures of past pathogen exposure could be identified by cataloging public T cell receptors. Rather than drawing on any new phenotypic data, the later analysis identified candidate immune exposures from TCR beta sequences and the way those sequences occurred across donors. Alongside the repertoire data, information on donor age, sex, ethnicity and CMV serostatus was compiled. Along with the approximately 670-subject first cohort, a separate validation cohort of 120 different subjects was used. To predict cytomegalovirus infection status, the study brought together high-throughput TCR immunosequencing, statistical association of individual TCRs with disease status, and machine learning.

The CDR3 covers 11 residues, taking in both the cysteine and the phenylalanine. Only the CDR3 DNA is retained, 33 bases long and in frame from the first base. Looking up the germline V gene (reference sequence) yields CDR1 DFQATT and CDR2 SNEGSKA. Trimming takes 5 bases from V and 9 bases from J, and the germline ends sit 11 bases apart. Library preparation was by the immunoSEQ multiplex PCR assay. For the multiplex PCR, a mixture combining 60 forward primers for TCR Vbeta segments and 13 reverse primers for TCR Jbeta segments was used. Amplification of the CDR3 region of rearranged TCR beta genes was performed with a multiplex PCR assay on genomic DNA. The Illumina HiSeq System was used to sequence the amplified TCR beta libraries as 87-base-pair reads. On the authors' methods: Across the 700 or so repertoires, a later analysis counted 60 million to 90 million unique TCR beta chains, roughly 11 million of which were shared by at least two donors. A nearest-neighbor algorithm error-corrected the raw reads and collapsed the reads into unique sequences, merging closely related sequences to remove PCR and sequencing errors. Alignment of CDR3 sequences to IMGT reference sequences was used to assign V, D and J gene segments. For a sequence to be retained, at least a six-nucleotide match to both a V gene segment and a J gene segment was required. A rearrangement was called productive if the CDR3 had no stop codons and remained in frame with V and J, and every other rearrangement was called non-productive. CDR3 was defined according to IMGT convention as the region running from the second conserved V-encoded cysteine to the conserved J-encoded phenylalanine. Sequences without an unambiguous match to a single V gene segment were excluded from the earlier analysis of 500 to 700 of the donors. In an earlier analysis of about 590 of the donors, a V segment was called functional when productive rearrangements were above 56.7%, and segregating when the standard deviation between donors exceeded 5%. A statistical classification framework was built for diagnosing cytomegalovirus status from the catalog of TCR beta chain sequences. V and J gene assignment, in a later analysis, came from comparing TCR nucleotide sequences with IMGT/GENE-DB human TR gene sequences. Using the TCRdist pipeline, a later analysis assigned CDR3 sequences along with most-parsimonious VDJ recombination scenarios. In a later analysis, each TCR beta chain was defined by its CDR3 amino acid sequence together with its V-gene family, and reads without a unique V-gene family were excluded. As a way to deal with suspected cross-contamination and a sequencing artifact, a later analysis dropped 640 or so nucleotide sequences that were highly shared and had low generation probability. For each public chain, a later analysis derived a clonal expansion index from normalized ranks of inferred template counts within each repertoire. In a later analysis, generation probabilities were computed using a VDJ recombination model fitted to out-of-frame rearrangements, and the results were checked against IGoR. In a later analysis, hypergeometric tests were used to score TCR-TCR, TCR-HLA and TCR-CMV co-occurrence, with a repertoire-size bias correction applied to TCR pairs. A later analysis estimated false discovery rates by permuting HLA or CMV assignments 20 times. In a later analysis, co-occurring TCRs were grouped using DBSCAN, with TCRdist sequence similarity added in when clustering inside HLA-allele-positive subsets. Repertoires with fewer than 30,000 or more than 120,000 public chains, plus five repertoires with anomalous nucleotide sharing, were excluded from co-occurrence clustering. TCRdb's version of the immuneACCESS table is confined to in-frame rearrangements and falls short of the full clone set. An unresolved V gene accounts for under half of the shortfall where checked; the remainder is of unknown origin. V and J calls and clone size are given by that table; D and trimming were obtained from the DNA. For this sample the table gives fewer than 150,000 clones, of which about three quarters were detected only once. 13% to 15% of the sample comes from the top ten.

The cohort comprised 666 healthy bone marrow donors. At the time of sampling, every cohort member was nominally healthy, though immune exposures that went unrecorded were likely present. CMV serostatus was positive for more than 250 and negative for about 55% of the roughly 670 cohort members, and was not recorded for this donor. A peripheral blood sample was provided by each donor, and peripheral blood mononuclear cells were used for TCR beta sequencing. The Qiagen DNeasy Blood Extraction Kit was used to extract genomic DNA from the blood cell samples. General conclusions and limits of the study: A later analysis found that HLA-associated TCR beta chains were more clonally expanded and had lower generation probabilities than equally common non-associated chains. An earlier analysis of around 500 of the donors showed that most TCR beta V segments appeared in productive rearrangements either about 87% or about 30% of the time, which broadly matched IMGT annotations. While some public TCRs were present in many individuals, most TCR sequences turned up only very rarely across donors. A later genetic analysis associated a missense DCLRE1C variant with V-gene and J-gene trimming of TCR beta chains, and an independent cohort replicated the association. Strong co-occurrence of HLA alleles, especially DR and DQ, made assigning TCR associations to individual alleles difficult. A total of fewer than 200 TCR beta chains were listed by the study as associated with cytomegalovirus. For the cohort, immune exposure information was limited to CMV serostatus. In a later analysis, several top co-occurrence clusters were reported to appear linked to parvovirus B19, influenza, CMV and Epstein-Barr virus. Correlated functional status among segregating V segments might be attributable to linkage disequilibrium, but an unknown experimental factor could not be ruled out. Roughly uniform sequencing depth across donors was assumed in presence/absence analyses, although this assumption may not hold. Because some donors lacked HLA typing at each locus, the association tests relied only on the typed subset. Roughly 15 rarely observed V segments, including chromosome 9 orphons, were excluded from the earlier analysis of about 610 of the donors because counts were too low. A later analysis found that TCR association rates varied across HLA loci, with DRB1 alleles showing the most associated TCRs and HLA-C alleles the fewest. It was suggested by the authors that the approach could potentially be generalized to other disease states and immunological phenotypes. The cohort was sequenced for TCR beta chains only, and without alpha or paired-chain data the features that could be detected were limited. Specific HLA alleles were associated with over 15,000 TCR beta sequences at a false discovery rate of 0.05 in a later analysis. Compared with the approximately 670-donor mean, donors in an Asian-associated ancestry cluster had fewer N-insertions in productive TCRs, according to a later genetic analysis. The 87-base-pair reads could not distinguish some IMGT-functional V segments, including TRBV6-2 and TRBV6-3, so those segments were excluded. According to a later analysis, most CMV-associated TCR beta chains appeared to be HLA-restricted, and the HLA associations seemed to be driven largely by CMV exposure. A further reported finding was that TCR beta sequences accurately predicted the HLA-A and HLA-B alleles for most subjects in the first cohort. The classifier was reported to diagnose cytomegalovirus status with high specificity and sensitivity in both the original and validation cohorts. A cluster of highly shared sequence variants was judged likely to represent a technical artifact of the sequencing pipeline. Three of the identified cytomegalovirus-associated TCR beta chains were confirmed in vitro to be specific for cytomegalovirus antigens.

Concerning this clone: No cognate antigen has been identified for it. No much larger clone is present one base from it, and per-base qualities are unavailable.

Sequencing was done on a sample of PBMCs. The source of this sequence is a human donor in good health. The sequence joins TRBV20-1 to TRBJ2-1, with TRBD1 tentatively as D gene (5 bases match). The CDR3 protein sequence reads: CSASQGFEQFF. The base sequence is TGCAGTGCTTCTCAGGGTTTTGAGCAGTTCTTC.